Given below is one T cell receptor (beta chain) in context. The source of the sample is a study of T cells after yellow fever vaccination. The V gene lost 6 bases and the J gene lost 4 bases, with 22 bases spanning the gap. CDR3 size: 17 residues. Germline CDR1 is MNHEY and CDR2 is SMNVEV (reference sequence). TCRdb used MiXCR to reprocess the 5' RACE reads, holding one entry per CDR3 protein. The data hold 300,000 or so distinct CDR3 sequences, with over 10% observed a single time. The source was CD4+ T cells sorted from PBMCs, collected 45 days after the yellow fever booster vaccination. The chain couples TRBV27 to TRBJ2-1; possibly TRBD2 for D (6 bases). The clonotype originates from a man younger than 40 who received the YFV17D yellow fever vaccine. The CDR3 DNA reads as TGTGCCAGCAGACCTAGGGGACCCGGGGGTCCATACAATGAGCAGTTCTTC. Amino acids: CASRPRGPGGPYNEQFF.